The source of this TCR beta chain is a study of beta chain features in type 1 diabetes. Findings and caveats of the study: TCRB CDR3 length was moderately but significantly reduced in all four CD4+ subsets of Type 1 diabetes patients.

Deletions cut 5 bases from V and 7 bases from J, with 12 bases between. Germline V gives CDR1 MNHNY, CDR2 SVGAGI (reference sequence). This CDR3 has 13 residues. As every portion of the isolated RNA was reverse transcribed, the sequencing read expressed TCRB transcripts. TCRdb's table, derived via immunoSEQ multiplex PCR, lists solely in-frame clones and lacks some. The table lists 12,000 to 15,000 clones, about two thirds of them singletons. Of note for this clone: Its target is not known.

The source material was stem cell memory CD4+ T cells from blood. The TCR originated in a woman aged 18-35 years with type 1 diabetes. V usage is TRBV6-6 and J usage is TRBJ1-5, with a tentative D call TRBD1 (6 bases). CDR3 DNA: TGTGCCAGCAGTCTACAGGGTGGGCAGCCCCAGCATTTT. As protein: CASSLQGGQPQHF.